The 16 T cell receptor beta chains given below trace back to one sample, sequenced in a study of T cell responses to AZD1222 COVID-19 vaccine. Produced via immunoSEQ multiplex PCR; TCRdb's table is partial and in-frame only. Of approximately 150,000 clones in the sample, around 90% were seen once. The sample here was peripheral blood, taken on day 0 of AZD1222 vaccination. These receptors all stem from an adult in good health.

The DNA of the CDR3 is TGTGCCAGTAGTATAGGGAGGGCGGCAGATACGCAGTATTTT. Translated, it gives CASSIGRAADTQYF. The rearrangement links TRBV19 to TRBJ2-3; D is perhaps TRBD2 (6 bases). Germline CDR1 reads LNHDA; CDR2 reads SQIVND (reference sequence). Trimming removed 1 base from V and 4 bases from J, with 9 bases in between. The CDR3 loop spans 14 amino acids.

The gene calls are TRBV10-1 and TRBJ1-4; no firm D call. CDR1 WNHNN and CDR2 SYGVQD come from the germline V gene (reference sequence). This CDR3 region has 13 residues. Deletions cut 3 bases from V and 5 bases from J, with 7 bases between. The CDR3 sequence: CASSEGGNEKLFF. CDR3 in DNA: TGCGCCAGCAGTGAAGGAGGGAATGAAAAACTGTTTTTT.

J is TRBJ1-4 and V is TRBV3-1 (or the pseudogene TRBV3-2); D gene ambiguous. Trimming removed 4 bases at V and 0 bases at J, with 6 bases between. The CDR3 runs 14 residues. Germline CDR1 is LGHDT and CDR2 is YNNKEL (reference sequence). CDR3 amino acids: CASSPLATNEKLFF. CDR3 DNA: TGTGCCAGCAGCCCCCTTGCAACTAATGAAAAACTGTTTTTT.

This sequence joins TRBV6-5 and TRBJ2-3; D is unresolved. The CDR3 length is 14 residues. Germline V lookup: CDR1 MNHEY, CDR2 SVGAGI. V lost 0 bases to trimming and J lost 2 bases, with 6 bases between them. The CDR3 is CASSYSRVTDTQYF. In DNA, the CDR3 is TGTGCCAGCAGTTACTCAAGGGTCACAGATACGCAGTATTTT.

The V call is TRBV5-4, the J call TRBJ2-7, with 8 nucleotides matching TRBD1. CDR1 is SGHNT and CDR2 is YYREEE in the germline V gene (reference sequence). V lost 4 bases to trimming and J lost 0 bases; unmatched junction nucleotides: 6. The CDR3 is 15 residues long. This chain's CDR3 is CASSGGQATSYEQYF. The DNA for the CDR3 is TGTGCCAGCAGCGGGGGACAGGCCACCTCCTACGAGCAGTACTTC.

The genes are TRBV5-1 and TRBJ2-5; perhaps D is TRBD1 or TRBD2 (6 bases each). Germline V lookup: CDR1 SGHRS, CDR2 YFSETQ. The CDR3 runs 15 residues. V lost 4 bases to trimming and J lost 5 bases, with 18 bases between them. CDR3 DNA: TGCGCCAGCAGCCCGGCCCAGGGGAGGTTGGAGACCCAGTACTTC. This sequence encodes CASSPAQGRLETQYF.

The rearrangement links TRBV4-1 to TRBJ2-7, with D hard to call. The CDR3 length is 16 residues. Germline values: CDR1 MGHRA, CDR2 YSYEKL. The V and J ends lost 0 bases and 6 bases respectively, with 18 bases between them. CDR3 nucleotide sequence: TGCGCCAGCAGCCAAGAAACGGTATTAAGGTCGGGCGAGCAGTACTTC. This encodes CASSQETVLRSGEQYF.

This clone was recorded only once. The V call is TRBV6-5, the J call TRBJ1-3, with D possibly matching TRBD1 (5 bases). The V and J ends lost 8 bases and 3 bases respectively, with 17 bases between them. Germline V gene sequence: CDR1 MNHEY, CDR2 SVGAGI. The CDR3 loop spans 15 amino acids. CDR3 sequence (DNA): TGTGCCAGCCAGCCCTTCGGGGGGGGTGGAAACACCATATATTTT. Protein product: CASQPFGGGGNTIYF.

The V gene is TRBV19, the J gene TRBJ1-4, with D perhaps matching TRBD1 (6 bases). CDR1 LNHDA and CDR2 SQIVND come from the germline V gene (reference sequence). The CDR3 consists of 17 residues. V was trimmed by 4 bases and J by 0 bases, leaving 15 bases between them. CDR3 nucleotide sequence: TGTGCCAGTAGTACCCCTTACAGGGAAACAACTAATGAAAAACTGTTTTTT. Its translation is CASSTPYRETTNEKLFF.

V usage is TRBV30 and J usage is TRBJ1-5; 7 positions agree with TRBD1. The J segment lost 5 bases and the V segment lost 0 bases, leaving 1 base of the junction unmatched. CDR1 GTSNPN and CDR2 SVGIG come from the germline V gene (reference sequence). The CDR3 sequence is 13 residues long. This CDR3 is CAWSVQGYQPQHF. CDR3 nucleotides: TGTGCCTGGAGTGTACAGGGGTATCAGCCCCAGCATTTT. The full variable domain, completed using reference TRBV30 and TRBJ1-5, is SQTIHQWPATLVQPVGSPLSLECTVEGTSNPNLYWYRQAAGRGLQLLFYSVGIGQISSEVPQNLSASRPQDRQFILSSKKLLLSDSGFYLCAWSVQGYQPQHFGDGTRLSIL.

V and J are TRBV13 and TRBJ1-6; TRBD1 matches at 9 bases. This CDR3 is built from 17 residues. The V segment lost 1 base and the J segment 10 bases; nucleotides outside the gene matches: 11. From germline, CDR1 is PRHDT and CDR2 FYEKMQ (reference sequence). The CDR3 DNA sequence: TGTGCCAGCAGCTTAGTACTTGCGGGACAGGGAAAATCACCCCTCCACTTT. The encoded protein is CASSLVLAGQGKSPLHF.

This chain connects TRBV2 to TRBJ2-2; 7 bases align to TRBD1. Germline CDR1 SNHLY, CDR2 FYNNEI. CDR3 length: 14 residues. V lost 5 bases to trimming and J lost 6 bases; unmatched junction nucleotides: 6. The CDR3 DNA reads TGTGCCAGCAGTAACACAGGGGTAGCCGGGGAGCTGTTTTTT. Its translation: CASSNTGVAGELFF.

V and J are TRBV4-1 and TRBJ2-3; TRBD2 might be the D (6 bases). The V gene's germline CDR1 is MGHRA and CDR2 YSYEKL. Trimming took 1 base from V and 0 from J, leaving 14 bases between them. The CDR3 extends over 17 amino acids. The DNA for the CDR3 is TGCGCCAGCAGCCAAGTTTGGCCGGGGACTAGCACAGATACGCAGTATTTT. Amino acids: CASSQVWPGTSTDTQYF.

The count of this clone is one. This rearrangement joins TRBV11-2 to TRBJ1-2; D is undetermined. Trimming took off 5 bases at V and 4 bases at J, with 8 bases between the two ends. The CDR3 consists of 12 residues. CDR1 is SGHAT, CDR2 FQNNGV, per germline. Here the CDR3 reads CASSHSVYGYTF. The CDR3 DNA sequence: TGTGCCAGCAGCCACAGCGTCTATGGCTACACCTTC.

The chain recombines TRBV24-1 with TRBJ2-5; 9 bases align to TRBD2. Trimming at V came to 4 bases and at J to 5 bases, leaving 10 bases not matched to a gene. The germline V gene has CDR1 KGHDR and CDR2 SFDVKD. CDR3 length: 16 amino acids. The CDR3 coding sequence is TGTGCCACCAGTGACTCGCGGGAGGGCCTAGGGGAGACCCAGTACTTC. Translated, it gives CATSDSREGLGETQYF.

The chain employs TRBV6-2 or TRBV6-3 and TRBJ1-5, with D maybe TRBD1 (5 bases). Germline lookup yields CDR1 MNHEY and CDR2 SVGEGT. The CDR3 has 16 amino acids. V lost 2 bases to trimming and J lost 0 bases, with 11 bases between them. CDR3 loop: CASSYQWGYSNQPQHF. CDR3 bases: TGTGCCAGCAGTTACCAGTGGGGGTATAGCAATCAGCCCCAGCATTTT.